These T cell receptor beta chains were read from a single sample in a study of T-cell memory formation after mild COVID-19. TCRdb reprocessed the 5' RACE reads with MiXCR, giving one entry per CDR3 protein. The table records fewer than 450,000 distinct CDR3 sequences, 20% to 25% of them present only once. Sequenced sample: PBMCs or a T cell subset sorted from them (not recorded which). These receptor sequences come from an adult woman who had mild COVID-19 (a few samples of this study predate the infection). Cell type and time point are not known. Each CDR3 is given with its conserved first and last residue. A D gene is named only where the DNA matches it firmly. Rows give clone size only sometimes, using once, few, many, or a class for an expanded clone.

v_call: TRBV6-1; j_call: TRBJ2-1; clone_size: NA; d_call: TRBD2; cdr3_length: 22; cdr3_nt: TGTGCCAGCGGGGTGGAGGCTCCGTCGGGACTAGCGGGAATTGGCACCGACAATGAGCAGTTCTTC; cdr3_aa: CASGVEAPSGLAGIGTDNEQFF
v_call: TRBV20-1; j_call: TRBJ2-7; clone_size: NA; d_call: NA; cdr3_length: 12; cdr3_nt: TGCAGTGCTAGGGTGTCAGGGGTTAGGCAGTACTTC; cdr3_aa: CSARVSGVRQYF
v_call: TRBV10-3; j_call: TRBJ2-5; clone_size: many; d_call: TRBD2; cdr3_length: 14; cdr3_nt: TGTGCCATCAGCCGACTAGCGGGGAAAGAGACCCAGTACTTC; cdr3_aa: CAISRLAGKETQYF
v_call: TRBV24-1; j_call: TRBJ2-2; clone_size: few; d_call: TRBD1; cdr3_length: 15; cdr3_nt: TGTGCCACCAGAGGGGACAGCGATACCACCGGGGAGCTGTTTTTT; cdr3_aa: CATRGDSDTTGELFF
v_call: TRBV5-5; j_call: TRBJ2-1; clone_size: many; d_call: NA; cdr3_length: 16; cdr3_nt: TGTGCCAGCAGCTTGGTTGGGGGGGGCAGTTACAATGAGCAGTTCTTC; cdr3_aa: CASSLVGGGSYNEQFF
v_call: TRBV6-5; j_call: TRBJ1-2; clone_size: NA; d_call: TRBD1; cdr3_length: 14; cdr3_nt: TGTGCCAGCAGTTCAAGACAGGGGCCCTATGGCTACACCTTC; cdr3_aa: CASSSRQGPYGYTF
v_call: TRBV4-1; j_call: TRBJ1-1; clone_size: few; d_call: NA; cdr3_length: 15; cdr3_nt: TGCGCCAGCGTAGGCGGAATAGGGATGAACACTGAAGCTTTCTTT; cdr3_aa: CASVGGIGMNTEAFF
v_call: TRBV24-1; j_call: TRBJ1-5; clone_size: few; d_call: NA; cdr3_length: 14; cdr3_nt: TGTGCCACCAGTGGTGGATATAGCAATCAGCCCCAGCATTTT; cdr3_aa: CATSGGYSNQPQHF
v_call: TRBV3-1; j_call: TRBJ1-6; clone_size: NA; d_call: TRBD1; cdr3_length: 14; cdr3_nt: TGTGCCAGCAGCGGACAGGGGGCGTATTCACCCCTCCACTTT; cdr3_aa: CASSGQGAYSPLHF
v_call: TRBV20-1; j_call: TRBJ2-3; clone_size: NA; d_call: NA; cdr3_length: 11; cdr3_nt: TGCAGTGCTGATGTGGGGGATACGCAGTATTTT; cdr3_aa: CSADVGDTQYF
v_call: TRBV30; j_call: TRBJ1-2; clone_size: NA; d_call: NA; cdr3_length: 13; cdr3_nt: TGTGCCTGGACCTCCGGGCAGGGCTATGGCTACACCTTC; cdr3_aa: CAWTSGQGYGYTF
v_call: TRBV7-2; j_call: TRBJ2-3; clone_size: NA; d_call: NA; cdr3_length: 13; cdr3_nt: TGTGCCAGCAGGGACGGGGCCACAGATACGCAGTATTTT; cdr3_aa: CASRDGATDTQYF
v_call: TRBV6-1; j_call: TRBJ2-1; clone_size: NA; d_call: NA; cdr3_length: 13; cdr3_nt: TGTGCCAGCAGTATATCGGAGACGGTACCCCAGTTCTTC; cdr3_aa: CASSISETVPQFF
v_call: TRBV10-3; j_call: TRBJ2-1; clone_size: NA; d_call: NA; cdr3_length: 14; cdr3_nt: TGTGCCATGTCCGTAGCGCAGAGCTGGAATGAGCAGTTCTTC; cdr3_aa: CAMSVAQSWNEQFF
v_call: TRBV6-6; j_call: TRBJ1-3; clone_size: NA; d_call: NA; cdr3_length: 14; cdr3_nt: TGTGCCACCGGGGGCCGGGGCAGAGGAAACACCATATATTTT; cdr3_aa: CATGGRGRGNTIYF
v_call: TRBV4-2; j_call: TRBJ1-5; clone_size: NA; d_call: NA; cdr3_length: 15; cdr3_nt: TGTGCCAGCAGCCAAGATTGGTCAGCCGGTCAGCCCCAGCATTTT; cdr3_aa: CASSQDWSAGQPQHF